Included here is one TCR beta chain sequence, with context. Its cognate antigen is unknown. Vbeta (60) and Jbeta (13) primers were used in the PCR. Produced via immunoSEQ multiplex PCR; TCRdb's table is partial and in-frame only. The sample shows approximately 160,000 clones, 60% to 85% of them seen only once. The sample comes from a study of cytomegalovirus exposure and HLA in healthy donors. General study results and limits: In a later analysis, productive TCRs from donors in an Asian-associated ancestry cluster reportedly carried fewer N-insertions than the cohort mean. The study had only CMV serostatus as immune exposure information. The classifier was said to identify cytomegalovirus status with high specificity and sensitivity. Within an earlier analysis, most TCR beta V segments proved productive either about 87% or about 30% of the time.

CDR3 length: 13 residues. V was cut by 4 bases and J by 4 bases, with 7 bases left in between. Germline loops: CDR1 MGHDK, CDR2 SYGVNS. The V gene is TRBV25-1, the J gene TRBJ1-4; D gene ambiguous. This clonotype was obtained from a female donor in good health and CMV-seronegative. What was sequenced was PBMCs. The CDR3 loop is CASSVQVNEKLFF. The CDR3 DNA follows: TGTGCCAGCAGTGTGCAGGTTAATGAAAAACTGTTTTTT.